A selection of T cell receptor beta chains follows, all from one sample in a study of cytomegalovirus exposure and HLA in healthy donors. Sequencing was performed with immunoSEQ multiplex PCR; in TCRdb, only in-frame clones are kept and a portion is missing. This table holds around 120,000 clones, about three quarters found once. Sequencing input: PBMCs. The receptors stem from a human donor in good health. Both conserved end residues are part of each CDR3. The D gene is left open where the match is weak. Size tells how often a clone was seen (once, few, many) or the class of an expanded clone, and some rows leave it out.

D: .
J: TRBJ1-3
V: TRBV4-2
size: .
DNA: TGTGCCAGCAGCCAAGCGGGGGGGTCTGGAAACACCATATATTTT
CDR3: CASSQAGGSGNTIYF

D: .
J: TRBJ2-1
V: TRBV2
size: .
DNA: TGTGCCAGCAGTGGGGGTAGTGTGGAGGTCAGTGAGCAGTTCTTC
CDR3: CASSGGSVEVSEQFF

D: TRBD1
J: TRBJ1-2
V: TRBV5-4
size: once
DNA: TGTGCCAGCAGCACGGACAGGGGGCCTGGTGGCTACACCTTC
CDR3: CASSTDRGPGGYTF

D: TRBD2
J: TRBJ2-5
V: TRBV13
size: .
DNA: TGTGCCAGCAGCGCCCGGGAGGGCGAAGAGACCCAGTACTTC
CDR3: CASSAREGEETQYF

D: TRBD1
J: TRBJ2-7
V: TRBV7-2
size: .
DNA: TGTGCCAGCAGCTCGGGACAGGCCCTCTTCGAGCAGTACTTC
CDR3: CASSSGQALFEQYF

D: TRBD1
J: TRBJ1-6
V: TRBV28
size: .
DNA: TGTGCCAGCAGCCATCGGACAGGGCTCTCACCCCTCCACTTT
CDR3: CASSHRTGLSPLHF

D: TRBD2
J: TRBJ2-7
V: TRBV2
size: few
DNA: TGTGCCAGCAGTGAACTCCCCGCTAGCGGGGGGTTAGGGGAGCAGTACTTC
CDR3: CASSELPASGGLGEQYF

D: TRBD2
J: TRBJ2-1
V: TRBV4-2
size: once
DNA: TGTGCCAGCAGCCAAGATCAGCGGGGGGCCACAAACAATGAGCAGTTCTTC
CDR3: CASSQDQRGATNNEQFF

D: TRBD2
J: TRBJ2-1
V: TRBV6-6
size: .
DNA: TGTGCCAGCAGTTATGGACTAGCGGGGGGGAGTGAGCAGTTCTTC
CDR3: CASSYGLAGGSEQFF

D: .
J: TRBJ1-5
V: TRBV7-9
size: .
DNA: TGTGCCAGCAGCTTAGGAACTTTGGGCAATCAGCCCCAGCATTTT
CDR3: CASSLGTLGNQPQHF

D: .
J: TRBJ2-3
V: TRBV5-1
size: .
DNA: TGCGCCAGCAGCACACGGGTTCGTGGGGACACCGATACGCAGTATTTT
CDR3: CASSTRVRGDTDTQYF

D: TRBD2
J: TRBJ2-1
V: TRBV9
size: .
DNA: TGTGCCAGCAGCGTAGAAGTCACGCTAGCGGGGGGGCACGATGAGCAGTTCTTC
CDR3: CASSVEVTLAGGHDEQFF

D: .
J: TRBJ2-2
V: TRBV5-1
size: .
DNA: TGCGCCAGCAGCCCGAGGACAGCGAACACCGGGGAGCTGTTTTTT
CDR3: CASSPRTANTGELFF

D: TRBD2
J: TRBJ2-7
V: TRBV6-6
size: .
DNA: TGTGCCAGCAGTTACGGGGCGCGACTAGCGGGGAACGAGCAGTACTTC
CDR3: CASSYGARLAGNEQYF

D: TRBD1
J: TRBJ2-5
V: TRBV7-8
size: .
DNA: TGTGCCAGCAGCCTTTCACGGATTCGGGACAGGTTAATAGAGACCCAGTACTTC
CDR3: CASSLSRIRDRLIETQYF

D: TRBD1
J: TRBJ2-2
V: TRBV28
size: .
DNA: TGTGCCAGCAGTTTCCGGGACAGGGGGCACGGGGAGCTGTTTTTT
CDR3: CASSFRDRGHGELFF

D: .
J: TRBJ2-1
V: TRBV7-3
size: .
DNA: TGTGCCAGCAGCTTACCACCCCTGGCTGAGCAGTTCTTC
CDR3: CASSLPPLAEQFF

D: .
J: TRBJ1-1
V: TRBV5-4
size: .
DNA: TGTGCCAGCAGCACAGGGTCCACTGAAGCTTTCTTT
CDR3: CASSTGSTEAFF

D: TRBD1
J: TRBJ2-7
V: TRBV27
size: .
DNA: TGTGCCAGCAGTTTAAGGACAGGGGGGTACGAGCAGTACTTC
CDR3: CASSLRTGGYEQYF

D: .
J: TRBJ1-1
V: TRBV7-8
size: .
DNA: TGTGCCAGCAGCCGGACAGTGAACACTGAAGCTTTCTTT
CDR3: CASSRTVNTEAFF

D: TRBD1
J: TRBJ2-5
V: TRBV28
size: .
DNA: TGTGCCAGCAGTTCACACAGGGGAAGTCAAGAGACCCAGTACTTC
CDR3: CASSSHRGSQETQYF

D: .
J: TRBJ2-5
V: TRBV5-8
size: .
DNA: TGTGCCAGCAGCTTGAGTCGGGAGACCCAGTACTTC
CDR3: CASSLSRETQYF

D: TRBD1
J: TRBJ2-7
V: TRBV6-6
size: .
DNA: TGTGCCAGCAGCCAACAGGGGACCCTTGGGAGCTACGAGCAGTACTTC
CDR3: CASSQQGTLGSYEQYF

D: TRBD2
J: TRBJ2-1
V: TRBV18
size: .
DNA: TGTGCCAGCTCACAAACCGGACTAGCGGGGGGCGGGGAGCAGTTCTTC
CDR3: CASSQTGLAGGGEQFF

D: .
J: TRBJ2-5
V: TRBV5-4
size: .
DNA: TGTGCCAGCAGCCGCCCTGGACTCACACAAGAGACCCAGTACTTC
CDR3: CASSRPGLTQETQYF

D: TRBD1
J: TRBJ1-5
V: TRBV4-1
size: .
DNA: TGCGCCAGCAGCCAGGGACAGGGGGCGGTTCAGCCCCAGCATTTT
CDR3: CASSQGQGAVQPQHF

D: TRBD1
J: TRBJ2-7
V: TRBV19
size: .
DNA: TGTGCCAGTAGGAAACTACAGGGGCCCTACGAGCAGTACTTC
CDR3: CASRKLQGPYEQYF

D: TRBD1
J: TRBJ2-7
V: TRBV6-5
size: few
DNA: TGTGCCAGCAGTCCTCGGGACAGTAGCTACGAGCAGTACTTC
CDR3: CASSPRDSSYEQYF

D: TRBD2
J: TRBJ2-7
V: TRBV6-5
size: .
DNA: TGTGCCAGCAGGACTAGCGGGGATATCTACGAGCAGTACTTC
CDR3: CASRTSGDIYEQYF

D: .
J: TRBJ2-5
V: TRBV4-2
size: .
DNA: TGTGCCAGCAGCCAAGTGGTCGGGGAGCGGGAGACCCAGTACTTC
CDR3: CASSQVVGERETQYF

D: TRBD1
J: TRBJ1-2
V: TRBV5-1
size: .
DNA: TGCGCCAGCAGCCCCGGACAGGGCGGCTATGGCTACACCTTC
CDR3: CASSPGQGGYGYTF

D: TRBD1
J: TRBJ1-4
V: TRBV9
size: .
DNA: TGTGCCAGCAGCGCTGGGACAGGGAGGATTGAAAAACTGTTTTTT
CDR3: CASSAGTGRIEKLFF

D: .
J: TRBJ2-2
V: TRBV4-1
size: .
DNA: TGCGCCAGCAGCCAACAGGGGGGCGCAGGCGGGGAGCTGTTTTTT
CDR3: CASSQQGGAGGELFF

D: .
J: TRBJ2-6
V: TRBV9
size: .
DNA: TGTGCCAGCCGGTCCCTTTCTGGGGCCAACGTCCTGACTTTC
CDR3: CASRSLSGANVLTF

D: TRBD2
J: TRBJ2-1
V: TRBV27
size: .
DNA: TGTGCCAGCCAAAAGGGGACTAGCGGTCCCAATGAGCAGTTCTTC
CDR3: CASQKGTSGPNEQFF

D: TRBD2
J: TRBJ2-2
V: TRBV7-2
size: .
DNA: TGTGCCAGCAGCCCGGGACTAGCGGGGGGGCCCTTCGGGGAGCTGTTTTTT
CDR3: CASSPGLAGGPFGELFF

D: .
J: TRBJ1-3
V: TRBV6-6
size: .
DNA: TGTGCCAGCAGCCCTACACAGTCTGGAAACACCATATATTTT
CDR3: CASSPTQSGNTIYF

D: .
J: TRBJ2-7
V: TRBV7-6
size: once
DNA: TGTGCCAGCAGCTTAGCCTGGAACAGCTACGAGCAGTACTTC
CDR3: CASSLAWNSYEQYF

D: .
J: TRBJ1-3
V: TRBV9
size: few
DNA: TGTGCCAGCAGCGTACAGGGAGGCGACACTAGCTCTGGAAACACCATATATTTT
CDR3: CASSVQGGDTSSGNTIYF

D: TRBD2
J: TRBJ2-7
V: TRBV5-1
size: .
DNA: TGCGCCAGCAGCCTGTGGGGGACTAGCGGGGAAAACTCCTACGAGCAGTACTTC
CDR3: CASSLWGTSGENSYEQYF

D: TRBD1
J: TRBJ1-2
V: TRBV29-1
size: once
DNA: TGCAGCGTTGAAATGACAGGGTATGGCTACACCTTC
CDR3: CSVEMTGYGYTF

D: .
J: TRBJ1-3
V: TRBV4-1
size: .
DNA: TGCGCCAGCAGCCGAGTCCTTTGGGGCGAAAGCTCTGGAAACACCATATATTTT
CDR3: CASSRVLWGESSGNTIYF

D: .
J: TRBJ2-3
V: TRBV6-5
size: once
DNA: TGTGCCAGCAGCCCCGGGGGGCGAGATACGCAGTATTTT
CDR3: CASSPGGRDTQYF

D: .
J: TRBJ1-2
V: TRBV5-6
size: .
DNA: TGTGCCAGCAGCTTCTGGGGGGTTCAGGGTGGCTACACCTTC
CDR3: CASSFWGVQGGYTF

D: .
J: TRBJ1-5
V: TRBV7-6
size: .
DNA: TGTGCCAGCAGCTTATCGGGGGGAAGAAGCAATCAGCCCCAGCATTTT
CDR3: CASSLSGGRSNQPQHF

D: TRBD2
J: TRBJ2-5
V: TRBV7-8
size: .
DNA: TGTGCCAGCAGCCCTGAGGAGCGGGGGGTACAAGAGACCCAGTACTTC
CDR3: CASSPEERGVQETQYF

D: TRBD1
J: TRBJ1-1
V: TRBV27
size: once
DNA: TGTGCCAGCAGTTTTACCGCCACCGGGACAGGGGTTAACACTGAAGCTTTCTTT
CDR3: CASSFTATGTGVNTEAFF

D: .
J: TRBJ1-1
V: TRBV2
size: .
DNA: TGTGCCAGCAGTGGGGGCAGGGGCATGAACACTGAAGCTTTCTTT
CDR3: CASSGGRGMNTEAFF

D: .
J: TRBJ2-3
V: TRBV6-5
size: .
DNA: TGTGCCAGCACCTCTGGGCTCACAGATACGCAGTATTTT
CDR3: CASTSGLTDTQYF

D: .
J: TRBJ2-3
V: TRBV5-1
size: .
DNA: TGCGCCAGCAGCTCCCGTGACGGGCTGGCGGGAGATACGCAGTATTTT
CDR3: CASSSRDGLAGDTQYF

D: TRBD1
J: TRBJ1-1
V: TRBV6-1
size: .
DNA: TGTGCCAGCAGTCGAGGACAGGGCTTATCTTTCTTT
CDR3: CASSRGQGLSFF

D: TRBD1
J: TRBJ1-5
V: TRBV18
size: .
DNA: TGTGCCAGCTCACTCGGGACAGACAATCAGCCCCAGCATTTT
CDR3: CASSLGTDNQPQHF

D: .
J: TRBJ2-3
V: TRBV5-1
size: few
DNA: TGCGCCAGCACAACAGACAGTCCCTTCACAGATACGCAGTATTTT
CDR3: CASTTDSPFTDTQYF

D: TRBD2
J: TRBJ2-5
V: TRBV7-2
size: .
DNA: TGTGCCAGCAGCTCCAGGACTAGGGAAGAGACCCAGTACTTC
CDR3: CASSSRTREETQYF

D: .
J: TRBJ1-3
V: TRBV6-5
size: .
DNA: TGTGCCAGCAGGGCACAGGATCCCTCTGGAAACACCATATATTTT
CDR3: CASRAQDPSGNTIYF

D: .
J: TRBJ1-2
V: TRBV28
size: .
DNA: TGTGCCAGCAGTACCACCCCGGGCTATGGCTACACCTTC
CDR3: CASSTTPGYGYTF

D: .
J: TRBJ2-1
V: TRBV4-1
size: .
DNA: TGCGCCAGCAGCCAAGTTTCCCTCTTTGTCAATGAGCAGTTCTTC
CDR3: CASSQVSLFVNEQFF